This TCR beta chain was sequenced during a study of human T cells and chemical hapten exposure. Study background: TCR yields per sample varied mostly from small pooled library volume differences.

V lost 5 bases to trimming and J lost 8 bases; unmatched junction nucleotides: 8. There are 13 residues in the CDR3. Germline-derived CDR1 and CDR2 are SQVTM and ANQGSEA. Described time point: patch test 1, 2 weeks after DPC sensitization. Treatment of the sample: therapeutic diphenylcyclopropenone sensitization with weekly scalp DPC. TCRdb reanalysed the RACE reads using MiXCR and keeps one entry per CDR3 protein. Among roughly 180,000 distinct CDR3 sequences listed, around 20% were seen once. The chain is built from TRBV29-1 and TRBJ1-2, with 10 bases matching TRBD1. The source is a woman between 50 and 59 years old with alopecia areata. Some clones in this sample may be carry-over from other donors' samples. The sequencing used whole blood, collected in connection with sensitization to the hapten diphenylcyclopropenone (DPC). This CDR3 is CSVTETGGFGYTF. CDR3 sequence (DNA): TGCAGCGTTACAGAGACAGGGGGCTTCGGCTACACCTTC.